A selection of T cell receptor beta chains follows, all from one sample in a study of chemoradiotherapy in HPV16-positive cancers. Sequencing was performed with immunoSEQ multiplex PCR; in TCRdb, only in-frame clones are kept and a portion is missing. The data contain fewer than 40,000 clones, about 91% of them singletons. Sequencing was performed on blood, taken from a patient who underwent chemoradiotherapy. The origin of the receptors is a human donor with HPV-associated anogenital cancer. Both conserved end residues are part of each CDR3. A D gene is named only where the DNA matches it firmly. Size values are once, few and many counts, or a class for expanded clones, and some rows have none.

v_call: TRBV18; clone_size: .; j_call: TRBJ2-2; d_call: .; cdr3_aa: CASSPVSQGELFF; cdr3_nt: TGTGCCAGCTCACCGGTGTCCCAAGGGGAGCTGTTTTTT
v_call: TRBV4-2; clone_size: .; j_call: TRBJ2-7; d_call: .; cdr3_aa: CASSQAGENEQYF; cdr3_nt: TGTGCCAGCAGCCAAGCAGGGGAGAACGAGCAGTACTTC
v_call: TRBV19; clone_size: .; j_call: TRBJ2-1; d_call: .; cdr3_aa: CASSHNLNEQFF; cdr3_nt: TGTGCCAGTAGTCATAACCTCAATGAGCAGTTCTTC
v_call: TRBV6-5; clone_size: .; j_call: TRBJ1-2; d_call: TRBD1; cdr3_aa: CASSRGQGANGYTF; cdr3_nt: TGTGCCAGCAGCCGCGGACAGGGGGCGAATGGCTACACCTTC
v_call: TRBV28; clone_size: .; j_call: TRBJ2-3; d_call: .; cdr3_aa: CASSLGGAALPDTQYF; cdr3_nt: TGTGCCAGCAGTTTGGGGGGGGCAGCCCTCCCAGATACGCAGTATTTT
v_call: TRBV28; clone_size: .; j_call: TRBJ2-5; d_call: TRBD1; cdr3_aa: CASSFQTGGSETQYF; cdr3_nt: TGTGCCAGCAGTTTTCAGACAGGGGGGTCAGAGACCCAGTACTTC
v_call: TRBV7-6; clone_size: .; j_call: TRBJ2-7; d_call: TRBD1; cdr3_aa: CASSLGTGVKQYF; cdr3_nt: TGTGCCAGCAGCTTAGGGACAGGGGTCAAGCAGTACTTC
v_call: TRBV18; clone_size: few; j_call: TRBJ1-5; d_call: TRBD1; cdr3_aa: CASSPDRGGQPQHF; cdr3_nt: TGTGCCAGCTCCCCCGACAGGGGTGGACAGCCCCAGCATTTT
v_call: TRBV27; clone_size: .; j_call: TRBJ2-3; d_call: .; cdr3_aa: CASSLVLGMSTDTQYF; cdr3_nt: TGTGCCAGCAGTTTGGTGTTGGGAATGAGCACAGATACGCAGTATTTT
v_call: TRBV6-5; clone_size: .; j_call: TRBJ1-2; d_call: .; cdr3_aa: CACREGNYGYTF; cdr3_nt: TGTGCCTGCCGGGAGGGTAACTATGGCTACACCTTC
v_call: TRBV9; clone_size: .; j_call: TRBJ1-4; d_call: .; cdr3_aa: CASSPLGDTNEKLFF; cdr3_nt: TGTGCCAGCAGCCCCCTAGGGGACACGAATGAAAAACTGTTTTTT
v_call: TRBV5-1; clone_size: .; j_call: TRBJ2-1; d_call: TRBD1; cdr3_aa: CASSLARSTGARNEQFF; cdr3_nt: TGCGCCAGCAGCTTGGCCCGAAGTACAGGGGCGCGCAATGAGCAGTTCTTC
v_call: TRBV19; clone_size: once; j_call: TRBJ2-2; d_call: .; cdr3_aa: CASSIGASNTGELFF; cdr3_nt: TGTGCCAGTAGTATAGGGGCATCGAACACCGGGGAGCTGTTTTTT